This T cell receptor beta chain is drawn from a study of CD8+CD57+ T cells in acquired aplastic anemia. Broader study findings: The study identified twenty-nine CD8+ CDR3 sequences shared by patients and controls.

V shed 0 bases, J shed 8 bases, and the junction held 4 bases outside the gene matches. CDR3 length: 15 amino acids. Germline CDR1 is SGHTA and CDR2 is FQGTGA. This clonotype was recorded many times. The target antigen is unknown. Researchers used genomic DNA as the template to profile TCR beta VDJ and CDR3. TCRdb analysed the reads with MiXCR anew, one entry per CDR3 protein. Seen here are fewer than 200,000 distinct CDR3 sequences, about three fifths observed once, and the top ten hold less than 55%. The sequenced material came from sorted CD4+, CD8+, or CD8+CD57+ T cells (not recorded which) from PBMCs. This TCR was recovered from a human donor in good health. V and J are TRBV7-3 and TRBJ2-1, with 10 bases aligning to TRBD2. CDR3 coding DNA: TGTGCCAGCAGCTTAACAGCGGGAGGGTACGATGAGCAGTTCTTC. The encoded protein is CASSLTAGGYDEQFF.